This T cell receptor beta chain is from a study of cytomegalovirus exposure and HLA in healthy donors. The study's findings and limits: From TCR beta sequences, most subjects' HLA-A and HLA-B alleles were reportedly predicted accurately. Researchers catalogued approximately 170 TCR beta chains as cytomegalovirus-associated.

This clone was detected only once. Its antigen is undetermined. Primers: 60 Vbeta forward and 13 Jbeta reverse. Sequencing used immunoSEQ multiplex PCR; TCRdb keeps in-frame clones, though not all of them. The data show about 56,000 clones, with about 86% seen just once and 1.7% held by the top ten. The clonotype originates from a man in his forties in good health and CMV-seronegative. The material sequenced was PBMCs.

Written as DNA, the CDR3 is TGCGCCAGCAGCGGAAGACAGGGGGCTATAGCAGATACGCAGTATTTT. Its protein is CASSGRQGAIADTQYF. The rearrangement links TRBV5-1 to TRBJ2-3; 10 bases fit TRBD1. Germline CDR1 reads SGHRS; CDR2 reads YFSETQ. The CDR3 length is 16 residues. Germline trimming cut 4 bases from V and 4 bases from J; bases unmatched to any gene: 9. Together with reference TRBV5-1 and TRBJ2-3, the CDR3 gives the full variable domain: KAGVTQTPRYLIKTRGQQVTLSCSPISGHRSVSWYQQTPGQGLQFLFEYFSETQRNKGNFPGRFSGRQFSNSRSEMNVSTLELGDSALYLCASSGRQGAIADTQYFGPGTRLTVL.